These T cell receptor beta chains were read from a single sample in a study of blood T cells in healthy people across ages. TCRdb processed the 5' RACE reads anew with MiXCR; each CDR3 protein has one entry. Of 2 million or so distinct CDR3 sequences detected, roughly 50% appear once; the ten largest clones hold more than 2%. Sequenced: blood. The origin of the receptors is a woman aged 40 to 55 in good health. CDR3s include the opening cysteine and the closing phenylalanine or tryptophan. Each record gives: J gene, D gene, V gene, CDR3 DNA, CDR3 protein. D genes are given only for firm matches.

j_gene: TRBJ2-2
d_gene: -
v_gene: TRBV25-1
CDR3nt: TGTGCCAGCAGTGTCCGGGAAAACGCGAACACCGGGGAGCTGTTTTTT
CDR3aa: CASSVRENANTGELFF

j_gene: TRBJ1-2
d_gene: -
v_gene: TRBV7-2
CDR3nt: TGTGCCAGCAGCTTAGTTGAGGGGAACTATGGCTACACCTTC
CDR3aa: CASSLVEGNYGYTF

j_gene: TRBJ2-7
d_gene: -
v_gene: TRBV4-1
CDR3nt: TGCGCCAGCAGCGCTAGGGACGGGAACTACTACGAGCAGTACTTC
CDR3aa: CASSARDGNYYEQYF

j_gene: TRBJ2-1
d_gene: TRBD1
v_gene: TRBV11-2
CDR3nt: TGTGCCAGCAGCTTAAATCCGGGACAGTACTACAATGAGCAGTTCTTC
CDR3aa: CASSLNPGQYYNEQFF

j_gene: TRBJ2-1
d_gene: -
v_gene: TRBV6-2/TRBV6-3
CDR3nt: TGTGCCAGCAGTTACGCCGGGGAGCAGTTCTTC
CDR3aa: CASSYAGEQFF

j_gene: TRBJ1-6
d_gene: -
v_gene: TRBV7-2
CDR3nt: TGTGCCAGCAGCCGCCTCGGAGGATTTAATTCACCCCTCCACTTT
CDR3aa: CASSRLGGFNSPLHF

j_gene: TRBJ2-3
d_gene: -
v_gene: TRBV4-3
CDR3nt: TGCGCCAGCAGCCAAGATTTTGGGATTAGGGCCACAGATACGCAGTATTTT
CDR3aa: CASSQDFGIRATDTQYF

j_gene: TRBJ2-3
d_gene: TRBD1
v_gene: TRBV6-2/TRBV6-3
CDR3nt: TGTGCCAGCAGATGGGACAGCCGCAGCACAGATACGCAGTATTTT
CDR3aa: CASRWDSRSTDTQYF

j_gene: TRBJ2-5
d_gene: TRBD2
v_gene: TRBV7-9
CDR3nt: TGTGCCAGCAGCAAAACAGGGAGCGGGGGGAACAATGAGCAGTACTTC
CDR3aa: CASSKTGSGGNNEQYF

j_gene: TRBJ2-6
d_gene: -
v_gene: TRBV9
CDR3nt: TGTGCCAGCAGCGCCAGGGGCGCCTCTGGGGCCAACGTCCTGACTTTC
CDR3aa: CASSARGASGANVLTF

j_gene: TRBJ2-7
d_gene: -
v_gene: TRBV7-8
CDR3nt: TGTGCCAGCAGCTTATATGACAGGTTGACCTACGAGCAGTACTTC
CDR3aa: CASSLYDRLTYEQYF

j_gene: TRBJ1-5
d_gene: -
v_gene: TRBV3-1
CDR3nt: TGTGCCAGCAGCCAAGATCCATTCAGGGACAATCAGCCCCAGCATTTT
CDR3aa: CASSQDPFRDNQPQHF

j_gene: TRBJ2-5
d_gene: -
v_gene: TRBV7-2
CDR3nt: TGTGCCAGCAGCTTACTAGCGATCCCCCAAGAGACCCAGTACTTC
CDR3aa: CASSLLAIPQETQYF